This TCR beta chain was observed in a study of glioma-infiltrating T cells. This clonotype has at least ten counts. Antigen: not known. Study-level points and caveats: Tissue and blood shared very few CDR3 sequences. Non-neoplastic patients had below-expected tissue-blood divergence, while all gliomas exceeded expectation.

Using RNA template, CDR3s of TCR alpha and beta were amplified with iRepertoire arm-PCR. Tissue mRNA or PBMC total RNA, roughly 95-400 ng, went into one-step reverse transcription and amplification. TCRdb reprocessed the multiplex PCR reads with MiXCR, giving one entry per CDR3 protein. The sample includes roughly 100,000 distinct CDR3 sequences, 25% to 35% seen only once; the top ten take 40% to 45%. V dropped 0 bases and J dropped 6 bases, with 12 bases sitting between them. This CDR3 is built from 14 residues. Germline CDR1 is SGHVS and CDR2 is FQNEAQ. The sequencing sample was made of glioma tissue, nonneoplastic brain tissue, or PBMCs (not recorded which). The receptor's source is a human donor with low-grade glioma or glioblastoma, undergoing nonglioma brain surgery, or in good health (not recorded which). The rearrangement links TRBV7-8 to TRBJ2-7; D call uncertain. The chain's CDR3 is CASSLAPGGREQYF. The CDR3 DNA follows: TGTGCCAGCAGCTTAGCCCCCGGTGGTCGCGAGCAGTACTTC. Variable domain in full (rest from reference TRBV7-8 and TRBJ2-7): GAGVSQSPRYKVAKRGQDVALRCDPISGHVSLFWYQQALGQGPEFLTYFQNEAQLDKSGLPSDRFFAERPEGSVSTLKIQRTQQEDSAVYLCASSLAPGGREQYFGPGTRLTVT.